The 13 T cell receptor beta chains reported below all come from one sample, sequenced in a study of blood T cell repertoires in COVID-19. Profiling relied on immunoSEQ multiplex PCR, and the TCRdb table lists in-frame clones only, not all of them. The sample has about 160,000 clones; under 90% are singletons. Sequencing was done on a sample of PBMCs or T cells enriched from blood (not recorded which). These receptors were taken from a woman aged 45-65 years who had recovered from COVID-19.

V is TRBV6-1 and J is TRBJ1-5; D call uncertain. Germline loops: CDR1 MNHNS, CDR2 SASEGT. The CDR3 has 11 residues. The ends were cut back, 2 bases at V and 10 bases at J, with 6 bases in the middle. Here the CDR3 reads CASSERGPQHF. The DNA of the CDR3 is TGTGCCAGCAGTGAACGGGGACCCCAGCATTTT.

J is TRBJ2-3 and V is TRBV28, with TRBD2 as a possible D gene (6 bases). The germline gives CDR1 MDHEN, CDR2 SYDVKM. This CDR3 is 14 amino acids long. V shed 4 bases and J shed 4 bases, with 12 bases lying between them. Here the CDR3 DNA reads TGTGCCAGCAGTTCGGGACTCCCCCCAGATACGCAGTATTTT. Translated: CASSSGLPPDTQYF.

This clone was picked up one time. V and J are TRBV12-5 and TRBJ1-1, with D possibly being TRBD1 (5 bases). Germline V CDR1 and CDR2: LGHNT, FRNRAP. V shed 6 bases and J shed 4 bases, with 9 bases lying between them. The CDR3 is 12 amino acids. The CDR3 sequence: CASGAGPTEAFF. In DNA, the CDR3 is TGTGCTAGTGGCGCAGGGCCCACTGAAGCTTTCTTT. The full variable domain, with the rest looked up from reference TRBV12-5 and TRBJ1-1, is DARVTQTPRHKVTEMGQEVTMRCQPILGHNTVFWYRQTMMQGLELLAYFRNRAPLDDSGMPKDRFSAEMPDATLATLKIQPSEPRDSAVYFCASGAGPTEAFFGQGTRLTVV.

Here the CDR3 reads CASSLRGLAYNEQFF. The CDR3, as DNA: TGTGCCAGCAGTTTGAGAGGCCTAGCGTACAATGAGCAGTTCTTC. The chain joins TRBV27 to TRBJ2-1, with D perhaps matching TRBD2 (6 bases). Trimming pared 3 bases from V and 4 bases from J, leaving 13 bases between. CDR3 length equals 15 residues. Per germline, CDR1 MNHEY and CDR2 SMNVEV (reference sequence).

The chain is built from TRBV28 and TRBJ1-2; TRBD1 matches at 8 bases. Germline V gene data show CDR1 as MDHEN and CDR2 as SYDVKM. V lost 6 bases to trimming and J lost 3 bases; unmatched junction nucleotides: 12. The CDR3 has 16 residues. The DNA of the CDR3 is TGTGCCAGCAGACCGAATTCCAGGGGGCGCTACTATGGCTACACCTTC. Amino acid sequence: CASRPNSRGRYYGYTF.

The V gene is TRBV27, the J gene TRBJ2-5; D not resolved. Germline V CDR1 and CDR2: MNHEY, SMNVEV (reference sequence). There are 13 residues in the CDR3. Between the trimmed V and J ends, which lost 2 bases and 0 bases, there was a span of 4 bases. CDR3 sequence: CASSLQYQETQYF. In DNA form, the CDR3 reads TGTGCCAGCAGTTTACAGTACCAAGAGACCCAGTACTTC.

The chain has TRBV3-1 (or the pseudogene TRBV3-2) and TRBJ2-7; the match to TRBD2 covers 7 bases. Trimming took 4 bases from V and 2 from J; bases not matched to a gene: 8. The CDR3 has 15 residues. Germline V gene sequence: CDR1 LGHDT, CDR2 YNNKEL (reference sequence). CDR3 nucleotide sequence: TGTGCCAGCAGCCGCGGAGCGGGGAAAGCCTACGAGCAGTACTTC. Translation gives CASSRGAGKAYEQYF.

The J gene is TRBJ2-1, the V gene TRBV18; 14 bases are shared with TRBD2. V gave up 3 bases and J gave up 8 bases; unmatched junction bases: 3. CDR1 KGHSH and CDR2 LQKENI come from the germline V gene. The CDR3 sequence is 15 residues long. CDR3 sequence reads: CASSPGTSGRHEQFF. Written as DNA, the CDR3 is TGTGCCAGCTCACCTGGGACTAGCGGGAGACATGAGCAGTTCTTC.

The J gene is TRBJ1-1, the V gene TRBV29-1; weak D call: TRBD1 (5 bases). There are 15 residues in the CDR3. Germline assignment: CDR1 SQVTM and CDR2 ANQGSEA. V dropped 6 bases and J dropped 0 bases, with 17 bases sitting between them. The CDR3 DNA reads TGCAGCGTGGGGGGGGTGGCAGGTATGAACACTGAAGCTTTCTTT. Translation: CSVGGVAGMNTEAFF.

The V and J genes are TRBV5-6 and TRBJ1-1, with D tentatively TRBD1 (6 bases). The CDR3 consists of 12 residues. Germline V CDR1 and CDR2: SGHDT, YYEEEE. The V end lost 6 bases, the J end lost 1 base, and 7 bases lay between the germline ends. CDR3 DNA: TGTGCCAGCATGGACAGGAACACTGAAGCTTTCTTT. Translating it yields CASMDRNTEAFF.

V is TRBV5-5 and J is TRBJ1-5; the match to TRBD1 covers 7 bases. V lost 0 bases, J lost 7 bases, and 4 bases stayed unmatched. Germline V CDR1 and CDR2: SGHKS, YYEKEE (reference sequence). This CDR3 comprises 14 residues. As DNA, the CDR3 is TGTGCCAGCAGCTTGGAGGGGGCGGGACAGCCCCAGCATTTT. Amino acid sequence: CASSLEGAGQPQHF.

This clone was counted only a few times. The chain couples TRBV2 to TRBJ2-1, with D perhaps TRBD1 (6 bases). Deletions cut 7 bases from V and 6 bases from J, with 13 bases between. The CDR3 loop spans 13 amino acids. Germline V gene sequence: CDR1 SNHLY, CDR2 FYNNEI. Written as DNA, the CDR3 is TGTGCCAGCAAGGGGGACGAGATCAATGAGCAGTTCTTC. Amino acids: CASKGDEINEQFF. Based on the CDR3 plus reference TRBV2 and TRBJ2-1, the full variable domain is EPEVTQTPSHQVTQMGQEVILRCVPISNHLYFYWYRQILGQKVEFLVSFYNNEISEKSEIFDDQFSVERPDGSNFTLKIRSTKLEDSAMYFCASKGDEINEQFFGPGTRLTVL.

The chain links TRBV3-1 (or the pseudogene TRBV3-2) to TRBJ1-1; 8 bases fit TRBD1. The CDR3 consists of 12 residues. V was pared by 5 bases and J by 8 bases, with 4 bases of the junction left unmatched. Germline V gene lookup returns CDR1 LGHDT and CDR2 YNNKEL (reference sequence). CDR3 loop: CASSIRTGEAFF. The CDR3 nucleotides read TGTGCCAGCAGCATCCGGACAGGGGAAGCTTTCTTT.